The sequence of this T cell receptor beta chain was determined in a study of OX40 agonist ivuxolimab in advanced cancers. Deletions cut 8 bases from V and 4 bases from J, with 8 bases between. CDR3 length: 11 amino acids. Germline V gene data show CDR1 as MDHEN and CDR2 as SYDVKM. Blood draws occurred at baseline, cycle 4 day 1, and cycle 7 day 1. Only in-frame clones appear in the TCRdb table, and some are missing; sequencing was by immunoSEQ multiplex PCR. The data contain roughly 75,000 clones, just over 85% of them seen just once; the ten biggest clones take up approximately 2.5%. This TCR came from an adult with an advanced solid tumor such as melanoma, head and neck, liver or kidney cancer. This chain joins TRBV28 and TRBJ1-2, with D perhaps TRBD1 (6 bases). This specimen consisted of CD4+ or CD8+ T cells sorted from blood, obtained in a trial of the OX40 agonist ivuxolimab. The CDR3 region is CASGQTYGYTF. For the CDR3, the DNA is TGTGCCAGCGGACAGACCTATGGCTACACCTTC.